The 29 T cell receptor beta chains presented below share a single source sample, sequenced in a study of blood T cell repertoires in COVID-19. Assay used: immunoSEQ multiplex PCR; TCRdb lists only in-frame clones, some missing. The sample lists over 200,000 clones, roughly nine tenths seen once, with just over 0.7% in the top ten. Material: peripheral blood. The receptor source for this set is a man aged 35 to 55 with acute or convalescent COVID-19.

This clone is a singleton in its sample. The rearrangement links TRBV10-3 to TRBJ2-7; 7 bases match TRBD2. The germline V gene encodes CDR1 ENHRY and CDR2 SYGVKD. The CDR3 sequence is 14 residues long. J lost 1 base, V lost 7 bases, and 7 bases had no gene match. This chain's CDR3 is CAIKLAGESYEQYF. CDR3 DNA sequence: TGTGCCATCAAACTGGCGGGGGAATCCTACGAGCAGTACTTC.

The rearrangement uses TRBV27 and TRBJ2-7; tentatively, D is TRBD2 (5 bases). Looked up from germline, CDR1 is MNHEY and CDR2 is SMNVEV (reference sequence). V lost 5 bases and J 1 base, leaving 15 bases between the germline ends. The CDR3 spans 15 residues. The CDR3 DNA is TGTGCCAGCAGTCCCCTCCTAGCAGCTTCCTACGAGCAGTACTTC. It yields the protein CASSPLLAASYEQYF.

V and J are TRBV7-3 and TRBJ2-2; 7 bases agree with TRBD1. The J segment lost 0 bases and the V segment lost 5 bases, leaving 6 bases of the junction unmatched. This CDR3 is built from 16 residues. Germline loops: CDR1 SGHTA, CDR2 FQGTGA. CDR3 sequence reads: CASSHTGQTNTGELFF. Here the CDR3 DNA reads TGTGCCAGCAGCCACACGGGACAGACGAACACCGGGGAGCTGTTTTTT.

Concerning this clone: The same CDR3 is also encoded by other DNA sequences in this sample. This CDR3 is CASRGLAGGQETQYF. CDR3 in DNA: TGTGCCAGCAGGGGACTAGCGGGAGGACAAGAGACCCAGTACTTC. V is TRBV6-5 and J is TRBJ2-5, with 15 nucleotides matching TRBD2. The CDR3 totals 15 residues. Germline loops: CDR1 MNHEY, CDR2 SVGAGI. V lost 6 bases to trimming and J lost 2 bases; unmatched junction nucleotides: 1.

This rearrangement joins TRBV10-2 to TRBJ1-4, with 7 bases identical to TRBD1. The CDR3 covers 15 residues. V lost 7 bases and J lost 0; bases outside the gene matches: 5. Germline CDR1 WSHSY, CDR2 SAAADI. CDR3 nucleotide sequence: TGCGCCAGCAACCCGACAGGGACAACTAATGAAAAACTGTTTTTT. Its protein is CASNPTGTTNEKLFF.

Only one count was recorded for this clone. The V call is TRBV4-3, the J call TRBJ2-5; a possible D gene is TRBD1 (6 bases). V was pared by 3 bases and J by 2 bases, with 13 bases between. Germline values: CDR1 LGHNA, CDR2 YSLEER. This CDR3 is 15 amino acids long. The CDR3 nucleotides are TGCGCCAGCAGCCAGCATGGGGGACAACAAGAGACCCAGTACTTC. It encodes CASSQHGGQQETQYF.

The rearrangement joins TRBV19 to TRBJ2-1; 7 nucleotides agree with TRBD2. Germline V gives CDR1 LNHDA, CDR2 SQIVND (reference sequence). This CDR3 contains 12 residues. Germline trimming cut 6 bases from V and 5 bases from J; bases unmatched to any gene: 1. CDR3 residues: CASRRGDNEQFF. The CDR3 DNA is TGTGCCAGTAGACGGGGGGACAATGAGCAGTTCTTC.

This chain joins TRBV19 and TRBJ1-4; 7 bases agree with TRBD1. This CDR3 comprises 15 residues. Germline values: CDR1 LNHDA, CDR2 SQIVND (reference sequence). V gave up 5 bases and J gave up 8 bases; unmatched junction bases: 11. Written as DNA, the CDR3 is TGTGCCAGTAGTTTGGGGAGACAGGGAAAAGAAAAACTGTTTTTT. Its translation is CASSLGRQGKEKLFF.

The chain has TRBV7-3 and TRBJ1-1; D perhaps matches TRBD1 (5 bases). The germline V gene has CDR1 SGHTA and CDR2 FQGTGA. Trimming left V 2 bases short and J 3 bases short, with 10 bases between. The CDR3 extends over 14 amino acids. The CDR3 reads CASSLGGAHTEAFF. The CDR3 nucleotides read TGTGCCAGCAGCTTAGGTGGGGCGCACACTGAAGCTTTCTTT.

The J gene is TRBJ2-6, the V gene TRBV5-3; D may be TRBD1 (6 bases). TRBV5-3 is designated an ORF whose function remains uncertain. Trimming left V 4 bases short and J 2 bases short, with 19 bases between. This CDR3 is built from 18 residues. DNA of the CDR3: TGTGCCAGAAGCCCAGTAGAATCAGGGGAAACTGGGGCCAACGTCCTGACTTTC. It specifies CARSPVESGETGANVLTF.

The chain uses TRBV28 and TRBJ2-4; TRBD1 matches at 8 bases. The V and J ends lost 5 bases and 9 bases, in that order; junction bases with no gene match: 3. The CDR3 loop spans 12 amino acids. Germline V gene sequence: CDR1 MDHEN, CDR2 SYDVKM. For the CDR3, the DNA is TGTGCCAGCAGTAAACAGGGGGGCATTCAGTACTTC. It codes for CASSKQGGIQYF.

The chain couples TRBV27 to TRBJ1-1; 7 bases are a match to TRBD1. The germline gives CDR1 MNHEY, CDR2 SMNVEV (reference sequence). J was trimmed by 3 bases and V by 4 bases; bases with no gene match: 8. The CDR3 length is 15 residues. The CDR3 DNA follows: TGTGCCAGCAGTTGGGGACAGATGGGGGACACTGAAGCTTTCTTT. It codes for CASSWGQMGDTEAFF.

This clone is a singleton in its sample. The rearrangement links TRBV6-6 to TRBJ1-6; 12 nucleotides align to TRBD1. The CDR3 is 17 residues long. Germline CDR1 MNHNY, CDR2 SVGAGI (reference sequence). V dropped 5 bases and J dropped 10; count of bases not matched to a gene: 12. CDR3: CASSRSGTGGVDSPLHF. DNA of the CDR3: TGTGCCAGCAGTAGATCCGGGACAGGGGGCGTTGACTCACCCCTCCACTTT.

The V and J genes are TRBV5-8 and TRBJ2-5, with TRBD1 identical over 9 bases. This CDR3 is 15 amino acids long. Looked up from germline, CDR1 is SGHTS and CDR2 is YDEGEE. V trimming: 6 bases; J trimming: 5 bases; junction bases outside the gene matches: 11. The CDR3 bases are TGTGCCAGCAATCTCGGGACAGGGTCCCTTGAGACCCAGTACTTC. Translated, it gives CASNLGTGSLETQYF.

The genes are TRBV5-4 and TRBJ2-5; a weak D match, TRBD1 (6 bases). V lost 2 bases and J 4 bases, leaving 9 bases between the germline ends. CDR3 size: 13 residues. Germline assignment: CDR1 SGHNT and CDR2 YYREEE (reference sequence). In DNA, the CDR3 is TGTGCCAGCAGCTTACAGGGCTTAGAGACCCAGTACTTC. Translation: CASSLQGLETQYF.

This clone showed up just a few times. The chain is built from TRBV9 and TRBJ2-3; 11 positions agree with TRBD2. J lost 5 bases, V lost 3 bases, and 11 bases had no gene match. The CDR3 contains 17 residues. Germline V gene data show CDR1 as SGDLS and CDR2 as YYNGEE. The CDR3 bases are TGTGCCAGCAGCGCAACCTTAGCGGGAGGGGAAGGAGATACGCAGTATTTT. Its protein product is CASSATLAGGEGDTQYF.

The rearrangement joins TRBV19 to TRBJ2-1; 8 bases are shared with TRBD1. The CDR3 has 15 residues. Germline V gene lookup returns CDR1 LNHDA and CDR2 SQIVND (reference sequence). With V trimmed by 4 bases and J by 10 bases, 12 bases remained unmatched. CDR3 nucleotides: TGTGCCAGTAGTACTCGACAGGGGCTGCACTTGGAGCAGTTCTTC. This translates into CASSTRQGLHLEQFF.

The chain employs TRBV7-8 and TRBJ1-2; D might be TRBD1 (6 bases). CDR3 length equals 14 residues. CDR1 and CDR2 (germline): SGHVS, FQNEAQ. With 5 bases removed from V and 3 bases from J, the gap between germline ends came to 13 bases. This chain's CDR3 is CASSPSHRDYGYTF. The CDR3 bases are TGTGCCAGCAGCCCTTCCCACAGGGACTATGGCTACACCTTC. Using reference TRBV7-8 and TRBJ1-2 for the parts outside the CDR3, the full variable domain is GAGVSQSPRYKVAKRGQDVALRCDPISGHVSLFWYQQALGQGPEFLTYFQNEAQLDKSGLPSDRFFAERPEGSVSTLKIQRTQQEDSAVYLCASSPSHRDYGYTFGSGTRLTVV.

The J gene is TRBJ2-7, the V gene TRBV6-6, with TRBD1 matching 7 bases. The CDR3 runs 12 residues. V lost 7 bases, J lost 2 bases, and 2 bases stayed unmatched. The germline V gene has CDR1 MNHNY and CDR2 SVGAGI (reference sequence). Here the CDR3 reads CASTQGTYEQYF. The CDR3, as DNA: TGTGCCAGCACACAGGGGACCTACGAGCAGTACTTC.

The table lists this clone with many counts. V is TRBV7-9 and J is TRBJ2-7, with 8 bases identical to TRBD1. The CDR3 length is 15 residues. The V segment lost 0 bases and the J segment 4 bases; nucleotides outside the gene matches: 5. Germline assignment: CDR1 SEHNR and CDR2 FQNEAQ (reference sequence). The CDR3, as DNA: TGTGCCAGCAGCTTAGCGCAGGGGGCGAGATACGAGCAGTACTTC. Amino acid sequence: CASSLAQGARYEQYF. The variable domain in full, with the rest retrieved from reference TRBV7-9 and TRBJ2-7, is DTGVSQNPRHKITKRGQNVTFRCDPISEHNRLYWYRQTLGQGPEFLTYFQNEAQLEKSRLLSDRFSAERPKGSFSTLEIQRTEQGDSAMYLCASSLAQGARYEQYFGPGTRLTVT.

This clone turned up a few times. The chain uses TRBV4-1 and TRBJ1-1, with 7 bases lining up with TRBD1. The CDR3 is 14 residues long. CDR1 and CDR2 (germline): MGHRA, YSYEKL. V lost 1 base, J lost 5 bases, and 4 bases stayed unmatched. The CDR3 DNA sequence: TGCGCCAGCAGCCAAGGGACAGGCCAGACTGAAGCTTTCTTT. Protein product: CASSQGTGQTEAFF.

The chain carries TRBV6-5 and TRBJ1-1, with D unresolved. The germline V gene has CDR1 MNHEY and CDR2 SVGAGI. V was cut by 5 bases and J by 10 bases, with 11 bases left in between. The CDR3 sequence is 11 residues long. In nucleotides, the CDR3 is TGTGCCAGCAGTCTAATTTCTGGAGCTTTCTTT. Its translation is CASSLISGAFF.

The chain carries TRBV29-1 and TRBJ1-2; 8 nucleotides match TRBD1. Germline trimming cut 7 bases from V and 0 bases from J; bases unmatched to any gene: 10. The CDR3 length is 15 residues. Per germline, CDR1 SQVTM and CDR2 ANQGSEA. CDR3 sequence reads: CSDYSTGGPNYGYTF. The CDR3 DNA follows: TGCAGCGACTACTCAACAGGGGGTCCTAACTATGGCTACACCTTC.

V and J are TRBV7-9 and TRBJ2-3; 7 bases match TRBD2. Unmatched junction bases numbered 16, after V lost 4 bases and J lost 6 bases. CDR1 SEHNR and CDR2 FQNEAQ come from the germline V gene (reference sequence). This CDR3 contains 17 residues. CDR3 bases: TGTGCCAGCAGCTCAAAGTGGGAGGGGCTAGTTGGGGATACGCAGTATTTT. It translates to CASSSKWEGLVGDTQYF. Using reference TRBV7-9 and TRBJ2-3 for the parts outside the CDR3, the full variable domain is DTGVSQNPRHKITKRGQNVTFRCDPISEHNRLYWYRQTLGQGPEFLTYFQNEAQLEKSRLLSDRFSAERPKGSFSTLEIQRTEQGDSAMYLCASSSKWEGLVGDTQYFGPGTRLTVL.

This clone was counted once. The chain has TRBV10-3 and TRBJ2-7, with 7 bases that match TRBD2. Germline assignment: CDR1 ENHRY and CDR2 SYGVKD. With 7 bases clipped from V and 5 bases from J, the junction kept 8 bases outside the gene matches. The CDR3 totals 13 residues. In DNA, the CDR3 is TGTGCCATCACTCGGGCGGGGGTGGACGAGCAGTACTTC. Amino acid sequence: CAITRAGVDEQYF.

The V gene is TRBV7-9, the J gene TRBJ2-1, with a tentative D call TRBD2 (7 bases). The V gene lost 5 bases and the J gene lost 3 bases, with 23 bases spanning the gap. Germline V CDR1 and CDR2: SEHNR, FQNEAQ (reference sequence). This CDR3 has 18 residues. The CDR3 protein is CASSTRGASRDRYNEQFF. DNA of the CDR3: TGTGCCAGCAGCACCCGGGGGGCATCGCGGGACCGCTACAATGAGCAGTTCTTC.

The chain has TRBV29-1 and TRBJ2-7; 9 positions match TRBD1. The V and J ends lost 4 bases and 0 bases, in that order; junction bases with no gene match: 4. The germline gives CDR1 SQVTM, CDR2 ANQGSEA. The CDR3 is 14 amino acids. The CDR3 DNA sequence: TGCAGCGTTGGGGGACAGGGCCTCTCCTACGAGCAGTACTTC. Protein product: CSVGGQGLSYEQYF.

The chain combines TRBV7-6 with TRBJ2-5, with D possibly being TRBD2 (5 bases). This CDR3 spans 13 amino acids. CDR1 SGHVS and CDR2 FNYEAQ come from the germline V gene. V gave up 2 bases and J gave up 10 bases, with 14 bases separating them. CDR3 sequence reads: CASSLRTEEGQYF. In nucleotides, the CDR3 is TGTGCCAGCAGCTTACGGACTGAAGAGGGCCAGTACTTC.

This chain joins TRBV10-2 and TRBJ2-1; possibly TRBD2 for D (6 bases). This CDR3 region has 14 residues. Germline V gene data show CDR1 as WSHSY and CDR2 as SAAADI. Trimming left V 6 bases short and J 2 bases short, with 11 bases between. CDR3 residues: CASSGGGTYNEQFF. The CDR3 bases are TGCGCCAGCAGCGGGGGAGGTACCTACAATGAGCAGTTCTTC.